Shown below are 30 T cell receptor beta chains from a single sample sequenced in a study of Tregs in tolerant kidney transplant recipients. Some clones are missing from TCRdb's copy, which holds only in-frame ones; the method was immunoSEQ multiplex PCR. The top ten hold 2.1% of the sample, which has some 55,000 clones, 80% to 90% seen once. This specimen was Tregs from blood, taken before the transplant. The receptors derive from a human donor who received a combined kidney and bone marrow transplant.

Points on this clone: Other DNA sequences in this specimen translate into the identical CDR3. The chain carries TRBV6-6 and TRBJ1-1; 7 bases line up with TRBD1. The germline gives CDR1 MNHNY, CDR2 SVGAGI (reference sequence). This CDR3 region has 13 residues. The trim removed 0 bases at V and 8 bases at J, leaving 3 bases unmatched. The CDR3 loop reads CASSYSGGTEAFF. CDR3 DNA: TGTGCCAGCAGTTACTCAGGGGGCACCGAAGCTTTCTTT.

The rearrangement links TRBV28 to TRBJ1-2; 7 bases line up with TRBD1. The CDR3 is 12 residues long. V shed 5 bases and J 6 bases; nucleotides not matched to a gene: 3. Germline V gene sequence: CDR1 MDHEN, CDR2 SYDVKM. As DNA, the CDR3 is TGTGCCAGCAGTCAGGGGGTAAATGGCTACACCTTC. It encodes CASSQGVNGYTF.

The genes are TRBV4-3 and TRBJ2-2; tentative D call: TRBD1 (5 bases). The germline V and J ends were trimmed by 2 bases and 0 bases, with 13 bases remaining between them. The CDR3 length is 17 residues. Germline V gene sequence: CDR1 LGHNA, CDR2 YSLEER. CDR3: CASSQKSDNANTGELFF. CDR3 coding DNA: TGCGCCAGCAGCCAAAAGTCGGACAACGCGAACACCGGGGAGCTGTTTTTT.

The rearrangement links TRBV27 to TRBJ2-3; D remains unclear. Germline CDR1 MNHEY, CDR2 SMNVEV (reference sequence). The ends were cut back, 4 bases at V and 2 bases at J, with 7 bases in the middle. This CDR3 is 13 amino acids long. This CDR3 is CASSSQNTDTQYF. The CDR3 region has the DNA TGTGCCAGCAGTTCGCAAAACACAGATACGCAGTATTTT.

The chain links TRBV7-9 to TRBJ1-2; D remains ambiguous. Germline V gene sequence: CDR1 SEHNR, CDR2 FQNEAQ (reference sequence). CDR3 length: 15 amino acids. V lost 5 bases and J lost 2, with 15 bases in between. The chain's CDR3 is CASSATLLTNYGYTF. The CDR3 DNA reads as TGTGCCAGCAGCGCCACTTTACTTACGAACTATGGCTACACCTTC.

The CDR3: CTSSQLLAGDAFDEQYF. The CDR3 DNA follows: TGCACCAGCAGCCAGTTGCTAGCGGGAGACGCTTTCGACGAGCAGTACTTC. This chain uses TRBV1 with TRBJ2-7; the listed D gene, TRBD2, was not tested against the DNA. TRBV1 is designated a pseudogene. This CDR3 comprises 17 residues.

The chain joins TRBV10-2 to TRBJ1-2; 11 bases line up with TRBD1. Losses at the gene ends were 6 bases for V and 5 bases for J; bases not matched to a gene: 2. The CDR3 is 13 residues long. Germline V CDR1 and CDR2: WSHSY, SAAADI. CDR3 region: CASRGQGDYGYTF. Written as DNA, the CDR3 is TGCGCCAGCAGGGGACAGGGGGATTATGGCTACACCTTC.

The chain combines TRBV27 with TRBJ2-1, with TRBD2 as a possible D gene (5 bases). Trimming took 6 bases from V and 0 from J, leaving 15 bases between them. CDR1 and CDR2 from the germline V gene are MNHEY and SMNVEV (reference sequence). The CDR3 runs to 16 residues. The CDR3 DNA reads TGTGCCAGCAGCGTACGATCGGGATTCTCCTACAATGAGCAGTTCTTC. As protein: CASSVRSGFSYNEQFF.

This sequence joins TRBV14 and TRBJ2-7, with D hard to call. Per the germline V gene, CDR1 is SGHDN and CDR2 is FVKESK. V lost 0 bases and J 6 bases, leaving 6 bases between the germline ends. The CDR3 runs 12 residues. CDR3 DNA sequence: TGTGCCAGCAGCCAAGATCGAGGCGAGCAGTACTTC. This encodes CASSQDRGEQYF.

The chain combines TRBV30 with TRBJ1-5, with a weak D call TRBD1 (5 bases). CDR1 is GTSNPN, CDR2 SVGIG, per germline (reference sequence). The CDR3 covers 15 residues. Trimming shortened V by 0 bases and J by 6 bases, and 15 bases separated the two germline ends. The CDR3 protein is CAWSVGGSGGQPQHF. The CDR3 bases are TGTGCCTGGAGTGTAGGCGGGTCGGGGGGTCAGCCCCAGCATTTT.

The chain uses TRBV29-1 and TRBJ2-3; 9 nucleotides line up with TRBD2. Germline V lookup: CDR1 SQVTM, CDR2 ANQGSEA. V shed 6 bases, J shed 0 bases, and the junction held 7 bases outside the gene matches. This CDR3 has 15 residues. The CDR3 loop is CSVDYSGSSTDTQYF. Here the CDR3 DNA reads TGCAGCGTCGACTATAGCGGGAGTAGCACAGATACGCAGTATTTT.

The rearrangement uses TRBV27 and TRBJ2-1; D might be TRBD1 (6 bases). The CDR3 has 13 residues. CDR1 MNHEY and CDR2 SMNVEV come from the germline V gene (reference sequence). V was clipped by 7 bases and J by 7 bases, with 14 bases between them. The CDR3, as DNA: TGTGCCAGCAAGTGGGGGCCTCGAAATGAGCAGTTCTTC. This translates into CASKWGPRNEQFF.

This rearrangement joins TRBV29-1 to TRBJ1-2; D call uncertain. Trimming took off 0 bases at V and 7 bases at J, with 9 bases between the two ends. This CDR3 region has 12 residues. CDR1 and CDR2 from the germline V gene are SQVTM and ANQGSEA. The CDR3 loop is CSVEEGSFGYTF. DNA of the CDR3: TGCAGCGTTGAAGAGGGGAGCTTTGGCTACACCTTC.

In nucleotides, the CDR3 is TGTGCCACCGCCGGGACAGGGAATCAGCCCCAGCATTTT. Amino acid sequence: CATAGTGNQPQHF. The rearrangement uses TRBV6-1 and TRBJ1-5; 9 nucleotides agree with TRBD1. The germline CDR1 and CDR2 sequences are MNHNS and SASEGT. V shed 10 bases, J shed 4 bases, and the junction held 5 bases outside the gene matches. CDR3 length: 13 residues.

With respect to this clone: The sample has other DNA sequences that encode this CDR3 too. The rearrangement joins TRBV7-2 to TRBJ2-7; TRBD1 agrees at 8 bases. The V gene end was trimmed by 1 base and the J gene end by 2 bases; junction bases not matched to a gene: 1. The CDR3 has 14 residues. Germline-derived CDR1 and CDR2 are SGHTA and FQGNSA. The CDR3 region has the DNA TGTGCCAGCAGCTTAGGACAGGGGACCTACGAGCAGTACTTC. Its protein product is CASSLGQGTYEQYF.

This clone has a handful of counts. The CDR3 nucleotides are TGCGCCAGCAGCCCACTTTTGGCGAGTGGCTACACCTTC. Its protein is CASSPLLASGYTF. The rearrangement joins TRBV5-1 to TRBJ1-2; D is unclear. Looked up from germline, CDR1 is SGHRS and CDR2 is YFSETQ. The CDR3 totals 13 residues. V lost 4 bases and J 7 bases, leaving 14 bases between the germline ends.

The V and J genes are TRBV11-2 and TRBJ1-2; possible D gene TRBD1, 5 bases. This CDR3 region has 17 residues. V was shortened by 4 bases and J by 5 bases, with 23 bases between the two germline ends. Germline-derived CDR1 and CDR2 are SGHAT and FQNNGV. This CDR3 is CASSSKPLGAGSYGYTF. CDR3 DNA sequence: TGTGCCAGCAGCTCGAAACCCCTCGGGGCAGGGTCTTATGGCTACACCTTC.

The chain joins TRBV6-6 to TRBJ2-5; 10 positions agree with TRBD1. CDR3 length: 14 amino acids. V was pared by 6 bases and J by 4 bases, with 5 bases of the junction left unmatched. Germline V gene lookup returns CDR1 MNHNY and CDR2 SVGAGI (reference sequence). The CDR3 nucleotides read TGTGCCAGCAGGGGGACAGGGGAGGTAGAGACCCAGTACTTC. Residues: CASRGTGEVETQYF.

The chain couples TRBV19 to TRBJ2-3, with 12 bases fitting TRBD2. V was pared by 6 bases and J by 0 bases, with 7 bases of the junction left unmatched. Germline V gene sequence: CDR1 LNHDA, CDR2 SQIVND (reference sequence). The CDR3 contains 17 residues. CDR3 sequence reads: CASSLYGLAGSTDTQYF. The CDR3 DNA sequence: TGTGCCAGTAGCCTATACGGACTAGCGGGGAGCACAGATACGCAGTATTTT.

The chain joins TRBV2 to TRBJ1-2, with D uncertain. The CDR3 has 16 amino acids. Germline V gives CDR1 SNHLY, CDR2 FYNNEI. Trimming shortened V by 6 bases and J by 8 bases, and 25 bases separated the two germline ends. CDR3 bases: TGTGCCAGCAGGAGGGAATCCGGACCTCATTCGCGGGGCTACACCTTC. Translating gives CASRRESGPHSRGYTF. Full variable domain (missing parts from reference TRBV2 and TRBJ1-2): EPEVTQTPSHQVTQMGQEVILRCVPISNHLYFYWYRQILGQKVEFLVSFYNNEISEKSEIFDDQFSVERPDGSNFTLKIRSTKLEDSAMYFCASRRESGPHSRGYTFGSGTRLTVV.

The chain is built from TRBV5-1 and TRBJ1-1; no clear D. Germline V gene lookup returns CDR1 SGHRS and CDR2 YFSETQ. With 5 bases removed from V and 6 bases from J, the gap between germline ends came to 14 bases. The CDR3 sequence is 13 residues long. As DNA, the CDR3 is TGCGCCAGCAGTGCACCACTCGGGGCTGAAGCTTTCTTT. This gives the protein CASSAPLGAEAFF. The variable domain in full, completed from reference TRBV5-1 and TRBJ1-1, reads KAGVTQTPRYLIKTRGQQVTLSCSPISGHRSVSWYQQTPGQGLQFLFEYFSETQRNKGNFPGRFSGRQFSNSRSEMNVSTLELGDSALYLCASSAPLGAEAFFGQGTRLTVV.

This chain connects TRBV19 to TRBJ2-5; TRBD1 matches 12 bases. CDR1 is LNHDA, CDR2 SQIVND, per germline (reference sequence). CDR3 length: 16 residues. J gave up 4 bases and V 6 bases, and 9 bases lay outside the gene matches. CDR3 residues: CASSHPRDRGRETQYF. The DNA of the CDR3 is TGTGCCAGTAGCCACCCCCGGGACAGGGGGCGAGAGACCCAGTACTTC. The whole variable domain, remainder taken from reference TRBV19 and TRBJ2-5, is DGGITQSPKYLFRKEGQNVTLSCEQNLNHDAMYWYRQDPGQGLRLIYYSQIVNDFQKGDIAEGYSVSREKKESFPLTVTSAQKNPTAFYLCASSHPRDRGRETQYFGPGTRLLVL.

V gene TRBV10-2 combines with J gene TRBJ2-1; possibly TRBD2 for D (5 bases). V lost 7 bases, J lost 5 bases, and 18 bases lay in between. Germline CDR1 WSHSY, CDR2 SAAADI. The CDR3 is 15 residues long. CDR3 DNA sequence: TGCGCCAGCACTCCTAGCAAACTCCGAGACAATGAGCAGTTCTTC. This gives the protein CASTPSKLRDNEQFF.

The V call is TRBV6-5, the J call TRBJ1-1; TRBD1 aligns across 9 bases. This CDR3 spans 13 amino acids. The V gene end was trimmed by 5 bases and the J gene end by 7 bases; junction bases not matched to a gene: 5. The germline CDR1 and CDR2 sequences are MNHEY and SVGAGI. The CDR3 coding sequence is TGTGCCAGCAGTAAACGGACAGGGGTTGAAGCTTTCTTT. This sequence encodes CASSKRTGVEAFF.

The rearrangement joins TRBV29-1 to TRBJ1-2; D is unclear. Germline V gene lookup returns CDR1 SQVTM and CDR2 ANQGSEA. V lost 2 bases to trimming and J lost 0 bases, with 7 bases between them. The CDR3 covers 13 residues. The CDR3 nucleotides are TGCAGCGTTGAAAAGGGCCCTAACTATGGCTACACCTTC. It is translated as CSVEKGPNYGYTF.

CDR3 coding DNA: TGTGCCAGCAGAACCCGGGGGATGCCTTCCTATGGCTACACCTTC. It specifies CASRTRGMPSYGYTF. V is TRBV27 and J is TRBJ1-2; perhaps TRBD1 as D (5 bases). Per germline, CDR1 MNHEY and CDR2 SMNVEV (reference sequence). V was cut by 6 bases and J by 4 bases, with 18 bases left in between. This CDR3 has 15 amino acids.

V is TRBV11-2 and J is TRBJ1-3, with D unresolved. The length of the CDR3 is 14 residues. Germline V gives CDR1 SGHAT, CDR2 FQNNGV. The V end was cut by 1 base, the J end by 4 bases, with 8 bases between. The CDR3 nucleotides are TGTGCCAGCAGCTTAGGTATCTCAGGAAACACCATATATTTT. As protein: CASSLGISGNTIYF.

V is TRBV4-3 and J is TRBJ1-2; D call uncertain. Germline CDR1 LGHNA, CDR2 YSLEER. Trimming stripped 5 bases from V and 0 bases from J, with 13 bases between. The CDR3 loop spans 15 amino acids. The CDR3 protein is CASSSTASPNYGYTF. CDR3 bases: TGCGCCAGCAGCTCTACCGCGAGTCCTAACTATGGCTACACCTTC.

CDR3 sequence reads: CASSLGWVGPTNYGYTF. Here the CDR3 DNA reads TGTGCCAGCAGCTTAGGTTGGGTGGGGCCTACTAACTATGGCTACACCTTC. This chain links TRBV7-2 with TRBJ1-2; perhaps TRBD1 as D (5 bases). The germline V and J ends were trimmed by 1 base and 0 bases, with 15 bases remaining between them. Per germline, CDR1 SGHTA and CDR2 FQGNSA. The CDR3 is made up of 17 amino acids.

This clone was counted once. This sequence joins TRBV28 and TRBJ2-1; 7 bases fit TRBD1. V shed 3 bases and J 3 bases; nucleotides not matched to a gene: 11. The CDR3 sequence is 17 residues long. Germline values: CDR1 MDHEN, CDR2 SYDVKM. The CDR3 loop is CASSLGRGSLFYNEQFF. CDR3 sequence (DNA): TGTGCCAGCAGTTTGGGCAGGGGGTCCCTTTTCTACAATGAGCAGTTCTTC. Full variable domain (rest looked up from reference TRBV28 and TRBJ2-1): DVKVTQSSRYLVKRTGEKVFLECVQDMDHENMFWYRQDPGLGLRLIYFSYDVKMKEKGDIPEGYSVSREKKERFSLILESASTNQTSMYLCASSLGRGSLFYNEQFFGPGTRLTVL.